This TCR beta chain is from a study of beta chain features in type 1 diabetes. Since all of the isolated RNA was reverse transcribed, expressed TCRB transcripts were what got sequenced. The protocol was immunoSEQ multiplex PCR, while the TCRdb copy is restricted to in-frame clones and leaves out a portion. The table includes under 450,000 clones, approximately 14% detected once. To note about this clone: What it recognizes is unknown.

Trimming left V 0 bases short and J 8 bases short, with 9 bases between. Germline V gene sequence: CDR1 SGHRS, CDR2 YFSETQ. This CDR3 comprises 13 residues. The study's findings and limits: A moderate, significant TCRB CDR3 shortening appeared in type 1 diabetes across four CD4+ subsets.

CD45RO/CCR7/CD25/CD127/CD95/CD27 sorting isolated CD4+ naive, central memory, regulatory and stem cell-like memory cells. V usage is TRBV5-1 and J usage is TRBJ2-1; D is undetermined. The specimen was naive CD4+ T cells from blood. The sequence derives from a man aged 30-40 years in good health. The CDR3 DNA is TGCGCCAGCAGCTTGGGAAAGAGCGATGAGCAGTTCTTC. This sequence encodes CASSLGKSDEQFF. Drawing the rest from reference TRBV5-1 and TRBJ2-1, the complete variable domain is KAGVTQTPRYLIKTRGQQVTLSCSPISGHRSVSWYQQTPGQGLQFLFEYFSETQRNKGNFPGRFSGRQFSNSRSEMNVSTLELGDSALYLCASSLGKSDEQFFGPGTRLTVL.